The 20 T cell receptor beta chains in this list originate from one sample, sequenced in a study of beta chain features in type 1 diabetes. Isolated RNA was reverse transcribed in full, so expressed TCRB transcripts were sequenced. Libraries were prepared by immunoSEQ multiplex PCR; TCRdb keeps only in-frame clonotypes and omits some of them. The sample holds almost 350,000 clones, roughly 21% seen once. The specimen sequenced was naive CD4+ T cells from blood. Receptor source: a woman aged 18 to 35 in good health.

The table lists this clone with a few counts. This sequence joins TRBV7-8 and TRBJ2-3; tentative D call: TRBD2 (6 bases). V lost 5 bases, J lost 5 bases, and 17 bases lay in between. Looked up from germline, CDR1 is SGHVS and CDR2 is FQNEAQ. This CDR3 has 15 residues. The CDR3 nucleotides are TGTGCCAGCAGCCGAGAGCCACTAGCAGGAGATACGCAGTATTTT. Translated: CASSREPLAGDTQYF. Variable domain in full (rest from reference TRBV7-8 and TRBJ2-3): GAGVSQSPRYKVAKRGQDVALRCDPISGHVSLFWYQQALGQGPEFLTYFQNEAQLDKSGLPSDRFFAERPEGSVSTLKIQRTQQEDSAVYLCASSREPLAGDTQYFGPGTRLTVL.

V and J are TRBV10-3 and TRBJ2-3, with a weak D call TRBD2 (6 bases). The CDR3 has 13 residues. Germline assignment: CDR1 ENHRY and CDR2 SYGVKD. V lost 6 bases to trimming and J lost 5 bases, with 12 bases between them. DNA of the CDR3: TGTGCCATCAGCGCTGTCGGGGGAGATACGCAGTATTTT. It encodes CAISAVGGDTQYF.

The chain couples TRBV10-3 to TRBJ2-5, with a tentative D call TRBD2 (7 bases). Germline CDR1 and CDR2: ENHRY and SYGVKD. Trimming left V 10 bases short and J 4 bases short, with 16 bases between. This CDR3 contains 13 residues. The CDR3 DNA reads as TGTGCCACCATCGGGGGGCCGGGAGAGACCCAGTACTTC. Translation: CATIGGPGETQYF.

This clone turned up a few times. The chain is built from TRBV7-9 and TRBJ1-1, with TRBD1 matching over 8 bases. The germline CDR1 and CDR2 sequences are SEHNR and FQNEAQ (reference sequence). The CDR3 extends over 12 amino acids. Losses at the gene ends were 6 bases for V and 4 bases for J; bases not matched to a gene: 1. CDR3 nucleotide sequence: TGTGCCAGCAGGGGGACAGGCACTGAAGCTTTCTTT. Translated: CASRGTGTEAFF.

This clone was picked up a small number of times. The chain is built from TRBV11-2 and TRBJ2-7; 11 positions agree with TRBD2. With 1 base clipped from V and 3 bases from J, the junction kept 2 bases outside the gene matches. Germline CDR1 is SGHAT and CDR2 is FQNNGV. The CDR3 contains 15 residues. CDR3 DNA sequence: TGTGCCAGCAGCTTAGCAGGACTAGCGGGCTACGAGCAGTACTTC. This gives the protein CASSLAGLAGYEQYF.

The chain couples TRBV4-3 to TRBJ2-7; 9 nucleotides align to TRBD1. Germline V gives CDR1 LGHNA, CDR2 YSLEER. J was trimmed by 3 bases and V by 8 bases; bases with no gene match: 14. This CDR3 is built from 16 residues. Here the CDR3 reads CASGSGTGSGFYEQYF. The CDR3 DNA reads TGCGCCAGCGGTTCCGGGACAGGGTCGGGTTTCTACGAGCAGTACTTC.

This rearrangement joins TRBV11-3 to TRBJ1-2; 8 bases fit TRBD1. The CDR3 runs to 14 residues. Germline loops: CDR1 SGHNT, CDR2 YENEEA. Trimming at V came to 4 bases and at J to 8 bases, leaving 9 bases not matched to a gene. Here the CDR3 DNA reads TGTGCCAGCAGCTCCGGACAGGGATTTTACGGCTACACCTTC. Its translation is CASSSGQGFYGYTF.

The chain is built from TRBV29-1 and TRBJ2-1, with unresolved D. This CDR3 comprises 13 residues. Trimming pared 3 bases from V and 4 bases from J, leaving 10 bases between. Germline lookup yields CDR1 SQVTM and CDR2 ANQGSEA. The CDR3 nucleotides read TGCAGCGTTGAGGCCCAGGTTTACAATGAGCAGTTCTTC. This translates into CSVEAQVYNEQFF.

The V and J genes are TRBV6-4 and TRBJ2-5, with D unresolved. Trimming took 2 bases from V and 10 from J, leaving 5 bases between them. Germline V gives CDR1 MRHNA, CDR2 SNTAGT. This CDR3 has 10 residues. The CDR3 sequence: CASSDKRQYF. The CDR3 nucleotides read TGTGCCAGCAGTGACAAGCGCCAGTACTTC.

The J gene is TRBJ2-2, the V gene TRBV9; D gene uncertain. V shed 0 bases and J shed 5 bases, with 8 bases lying between them. There are 14 residues in the CDR3. Germline values: CDR1 SGDLS, CDR2 YYNGEE. CDR3 bases: TGTGCCAGCAGCGTAGCTGGCACGACCGGGGAGCTGTTTTTT. This encodes CASSVAGTTGELFF.

This clone has only a few counts. This chain uses TRBV29-1 with TRBJ1-1; maybe TRBD1 (5 bases). The CDR3 contains 14 residues. Germline loops: CDR1 SQVTM, CDR2 ANQGSEA. Trimming took off 4 bases at V and 1 base at J, with 13 bases between the two ends. The CDR3 bases are TGCAGCGTTGCGGGGGTACGAGCGAACACTGAAGCTTTCTTT. It translates to CSVAGVRANTEAFF.

The gene calls are TRBV13 and TRBJ2-1; tentative D call: TRBD2 (6 bases). The CDR3 has 14 residues. The V gene's germline CDR1 is PRHDT and CDR2 FYEKMQ (reference sequence). V was cut by 3 bases and J by 4 bases, with 10 bases left in between. CDR3 protein: CASSLEGRYNEQFF. CDR3 nucleotide sequence: TGTGCCAGCAGCTTGGAGGGCCGATACAATGAGCAGTTCTTC.

The chain links TRBV5-6 to TRBJ1-1; D call uncertain. The CDR3 is made up of 12 amino acids. Germline V CDR1 and CDR2: SGHDT, YYEEEE. V lost 4 bases to trimming and J lost 6 bases, with 10 bases between them. Written as DNA, the CDR3 is TGTGCCAGCAGCAGAATGGCGGCTGAAGCTTTCTTT. Protein: CASSRMAAEAFF. Filled out from reference TRBV5-6 and TRBJ1-1, the complete variable domain reads DAGVTQSPTHLIKTRGQQVTLRCSPKSGHDTVSWYQQALGQGPQFIFQYYEEEERQRGNFPDRFSGHQFPNYSSELNVNALLLGDSALYLCASSRMAAEAFFGQGTRLTVV.

The chain joins TRBV11-2 to TRBJ2-7; D gene uncertain. Germline V CDR1 and CDR2: SGHAT, FQNNGV. This CDR3 spans 14 amino acids. Trimming cost V 0 bases and J 5 bases, with 11 bases left between them. CDR3 sequence: CASSLDRSRNEQYF. CDR3 nucleotides: TGTGCCAGCAGCTTAGATAGGAGTAGAAACGAGCAGTACTTC. The whole variable domain, filled in from reference TRBV11-2 and TRBJ2-7, reads EAGVAQSPRYKIIEKRQSVAFWCNPISGHATLYWYQQILGQGPKLLIQFQNNGVVDDSQLPKDRFSAERLKGVDSTLKIQPAKLEDSAVYLCASSLDRSRNEQYFGPGTRLTVT.

To note about this clone: The sample carries other DNA sequences with the same CDR3. V usage is TRBV30 and J usage is TRBJ2-5, with a tentative D call TRBD2 (6 bases). V lost 2 bases and J lost 5, with 9 bases in between. CDR3 length: 12 amino acids. Germline V gene sequence: CDR1 GTSNPN, CDR2 SVGIG (reference sequence). CDR3 DNA: TGTGCCTGGAGTAGTGGGGGGGAGACCCAGTACTTC. Its translation is CAWSSGGETQYF.

This clone has only a few counts. The rearrangement joins TRBV2 to TRBJ2-1; unclear D gene. CDR3 length equals 11 residues. Trimming left V 4 bases short and J 9 bases short, with 7 bases between. Germline loops: CDR1 SNHLY, CDR2 FYNNEI. The CDR3, as DNA: TGTGCCAGCAGTGGGAGCAGTGAGCAGTTCTTC. Translated, it gives CASSGSSEQFF.

This chain links TRBV7-2 with TRBJ2-7, with a tentative D call TRBD2 (6 bases). Between the trimmed V and J ends, which lost 5 bases and 5 bases, there was a span of 19 bases. The CDR3 has 15 residues. In germline, CDR1 is SGHTA, CDR2 FQGNSA. The CDR3 DNA sequence: TGTGCCAGCAGCACCCCGTTGGAGGGTGGCAACGAGCAGTACTTC. Protein sequence: CASSTPLEGGNEQYF.

This clone was seen a few times. The sample has other DNA sequences that encode this CDR3 too. The rearrangement links TRBV5-1 to TRBJ2-7, with TRBD1 matching 8 bases. The CDR3 is 13 residues long. V lost 1 base and J lost 3; bases outside the gene matches: 0. The germline V gene has CDR1 SGHRS and CDR2 YFSETQ. In DNA, the CDR3 is TGCGCCAGCAGCTTGACAGGGGGCTACGAGCAGTACTTC. Its translation is CASSLTGGYEQYF.

This clone appeared a few times. The gene calls are TRBV7-8 and TRBJ1-5; D is perhaps TRBD1 (5 bases). CDR3 size: 15 residues. Germline V gene sequence: CDR1 SGHVS, CDR2 FQNEAQ. V was cut by 5 bases and J by 10 bases, with 21 bases left in between. Here the CDR3 reads CASSPIDRPVGPQHF. CDR3 coding DNA: TGTGCCAGCAGCCCAATAGACAGACCCGTCGGTCCCCAGCATTTT.

The chain joins TRBV5-1 to TRBJ1-3; the D is unclear. Trimming stripped 4 bases from V and 2 bases from J, with 10 bases between. The CDR3 extends over 14 amino acids. Germline CDR1 reads SGHRS; CDR2 reads YFSETQ. CDR3 nucleotide sequence: TGCGCCAGCAGCCCCGGGATGGCTGGAAACACCATATATTTT. Its protein product is CASSPGMAGNTIYF.